One and the same sample provided the 8 T cell receptor beta chains below, sequenced in a study of OX40 agonist ivuxolimab in advanced cancers. Sequencing was performed with immunoSEQ multiplex PCR; in TCRdb, only in-frame clones are kept and a portion is missing. Of under 100,000 clones listed, 75% to 90% are singletons. Sequenced material: CD4+ or CD8+ T cells sorted from blood, taken in a trial of the OX40 agonist ivuxolimab. Receptors were obtained from an adult with an advanced solid tumor such as melanoma, head and neck, liver or kidney cancer.

In this sample, this clone turned up once. The rearrangement joins TRBV6-5 to TRBJ1-5, with a possible D match to TRBD1 (5 bases). Trimming took off 0 bases at V and 4 bases at J, with 10 bases between the two ends. The CDR3 runs to 15 residues. Per the germline V gene, CDR1 is MNHEY and CDR2 is SVGAGI. CDR3 sequence reads: CASSYSGARNQPQHF. The CDR3 bases are TGTGCCAGCAGTTACTCAGGGGCTCGGAATCAGCCCCAGCATTTT.

The chain uses TRBV10-3 and TRBJ2-7; tentatively, D is TRBD1 (5 bases). Germline loops: CDR1 ENHRY, CDR2 SYGVKD. The CDR3 consists of 14 residues. With 9 bases removed from V and 0 bases from J, the gap between germline ends came to 15 bases. The CDR3: CAIGATDDSYEQYF. CDR3 coding DNA: TGTGCCATTGGGGCAACGGACGACTCCTACGAGCAGTACTTC.

The genes are TRBV9 and TRBJ1-4, with D maybe TRBD1 (5 bases). V lost 3 bases and J lost 8, with 14 bases in between. Germline CDR1 SGDLS, CDR2 YYNGEE. CDR3 length equals 14 residues. The CDR3 sequence is CASSAGGSGEKLFF. CDR3 DNA: TGTGCCAGCAGCGCCGGGGGGAGCGGGGAAAAACTGTTTTTT. Complete variable domain (other parts from reference TRBV9 and TRBJ1-4): DSGVTQTPKHLITATGQRVTLRCSPRSGDLSVYWYQQSLDQGLQFLIQYYNGEERAKGNILERFSAQQFPDLHSELNLSSLELGDSALYFCASSAGGSGEKLFFGSGTQLSVL.

A few counts support this clone. The gene calls are TRBV7-2 and TRBJ1-2; unclear D gene. V was clipped by 0 bases and J by 8 bases, with 10 bases between them. CDR3 size: 13 residues. Germline CDR1 and CDR2: SGHTA and FQGNSA. This CDR3 is CASSLASGLGYTF. The CDR3 DNA is TGTGCCAGCAGCTTAGCGTCGGGGTTAGGCTACACCTTC.

The gene calls are TRBV23-1 and TRBJ1-2, with a possible D match to TRBD1 (6 bases). TRBV23-1 is known as an ORF, though its function is uncertain. CDR3 length equals 15 residues. Trimming left V 3 bases short and J 4 bases short, with 15 bases between. DNA of the CDR3: TGCGCCAGCAGTCAGTGGGACACTGGAGGCTATGGCTACACCTTC. The encoded protein is CASSQWDTGGYGYTF.

This chain joins TRBV5-4 and TRBJ1-5, with 7 bases aligning to TRBD1. The CDR3 length is 18 residues. The junction had 13 bases not matched to a gene; V was cut back by 4 bases and J by 0 bases. Germline CDR1 SGHNT, CDR2 YYREEE (reference sequence). The CDR3: CASSAGGGQGVSNQPQHF. Written as DNA, the CDR3 is TGTGCCAGCAGCGCAGGGGGGGGGCAAGGTGTTAGCAATCAGCCCCAGCATTTT.

J is TRBJ2-3 and V is TRBV7-3, with 10 bases aligning to TRBD2. The CDR3 runs to 17 residues. Germline CDR1 is SGHTA and CDR2 is FQGTGA. Losses at the gene ends were 5 bases for V and 4 bases for J; bases not matched to a gene: 12. CDR3 in amino acids: CASSPHLAGVSPDTQYF. The CDR3 region has the DNA TGTGCCAGCAGCCCACATCTAGCGGGAGTGTCGCCAGATACGCAGTATTTT.

The rearrangement joins TRBV7-3 to TRBJ1-6, with 8 bases fitting TRBD1. Trimming removed 5 bases from V and 5 bases from J; junction bases left unmatched: 5. CDR1 is SGHTA, CDR2 FQGTGA, per germline. The CDR3 length is 15 residues. The CDR3: CASSLGQGNNSPLHF. In DNA, the CDR3 is TGTGCCAGCAGCCTCGGACAGGGAAATAATTCACCCCTCCACTTT.